Presented here are 22 T cell receptor beta chains from one specimen sequenced in a study of blood T cell repertoires in COVID-19 (dated by TCRdb to the early 2020s). The library was prepared using the immunoSEQ multiplex PCR assay. TCRdb mirrors the immuneACCESS table, restricted to in-frame sequences. Some clones are absent from its copies; in checked studies, under half trace to an unresolved V gene, and the reason for the others is unknown. In all, the sample holds about 260,000 clones, and around 92% of those were seen once. The top ten hold about 2.5% of the sample. The sample comprised peripheral blood. Receptors originate from a person aged 18 to 30 with COVID-19, enrolled during active disease.

The chain has TRBV15 and TRBJ1-5; no reliable D call. Trimming removed 0 bases at V and 2 bases at J, with 14 bases between. CDR1 is LNHNV and CDR2 is YYDKDF in the germline V gene (reference sequence). The CDR3 is 17 amino acids. Here the CDR3 reads CATSREWHEDGNQPQHF. CDR3 coding DNA: TGTGCCACCAGCAGAGAATGGCACGAGGATGGCAATCAGCCCCAGCATTTT.

The gene calls are TRBV29-1 and TRBJ1-1; a possible D gene is TRBD1 (5 bases). V lost 5 bases, J lost 0 bases, and 10 bases lay in between. Germline assignment: CDR1 SQVTM and CDR2 ANQGSEA. The CDR3 consists of 13 residues. DNA of the CDR3: TGCAGCGTTTTAAGACAGATGAACACTGAAGCTTTCTTT. It specifies CSVLRQMNTEAFF.

This chain connects TRBV11-2 to TRBJ1-1; D remains unclear. The length of the CDR3 is 11 residues. From germline, CDR1 is SGHAT and CDR2 FQNNGV. V gave up 1 base and J gave up 8 bases, with 5 bases separating them. CDR3 region: CASSLGAEAFF. CDR3 DNA sequence: TGTGCCAGCAGCTTAGGGGCCGAAGCTTTCTTT.

The V and J genes are TRBV19 and TRBJ2-1; 7 nucleotides line up with TRBD1. The CDR3 has 17 amino acids. The germline V gene has CDR1 LNHDA and CDR2 SQIVND (reference sequence). J lost 6 bases, V lost 3 bases, and 14 bases had no gene match. CDR3 nucleotide sequence: TGTGCCAGTAGTATTCGAACTAGGGGGCCAGGTTCCAATGAGCAGTTCTTC. Its translation: CASSIRTRGPGSNEQFF.

The J gene is TRBJ2-3, the V gene TRBV10-3; TRBD2 is a possible D gene (5 bases). Per germline, CDR1 ENHRY and CDR2 SYGVKD. CDR3 length: 15 amino acids. Trimming stripped 6 bases from V and 4 bases from J, with 17 bases between. The CDR3 nucleotides read TGTGCCATCAGGTCGCTAGCCAACCGCTCAGATACGCAGTATTTT. This gives the protein CAIRSLANRSDTQYF.

The rearrangement joins TRBV15 to TRBJ1-1, with a weak D call TRBD1 (6 bases). V was shortened by 8 bases and J by 1 base, with 11 bases between the two germline ends. The germline CDR1 and CDR2 sequences are LNHNV and YYDKDF (reference sequence). The CDR3 is 13 amino acids. CDR3 coding DNA: TGTGCCACCGGACAGCGCCGGAACACTGAAGCTTTCTTT. It is translated as CATGQRRNTEAFF.

The chain couples TRBV4-1 to TRBJ1-2, with 8 positions matching TRBD1. This CDR3 contains 13 residues. The germline V gene encodes CDR1 MGHRA and CDR2 YSYEKL. J lost 7 bases, V lost 3 bases, and 4 bases had no gene match. The CDR3 bases are TGCGCCAGCAGCCAGCAGGGGGCATTTGGCTACACCTTC. It encodes CASSQQGAFGYTF.

The rearrangement joins TRBV19 to TRBJ2-7; 7 bases fit TRBD1. This CDR3 is built from 15 residues. Per the germline V gene, CDR1 is LNHDA and CDR2 is SQIVND (reference sequence). The V gene end was trimmed by 5 bases and the J gene end by 0 bases; junction bases not matched to a gene: 7. The CDR3 spells CASSPADRSSYEQYF. The CDR3 DNA reads as TGTGCCAGTAGTCCCGCGGACAGGTCCTCCTACGAGCAGTACTTC.

The chain carries TRBV18 and TRBJ1-4; D is ambiguous. The CDR3 totals 12 residues. CDR1 and CDR2 (germline): KGHSH, LQKENI. The V end lost 4 bases, the J end lost 6 bases, and 6 bases lay between the germline ends. The CDR3 loop is CASSLSYEKLFF. In DNA, the CDR3 is TGTGCCAGCTCACTCTCGTATGAAAAACTGTTTTTT.

The chain has TRBV6-6 and TRBJ2-5; a possible D gene is TRBD2 (5 bases). The germline CDR1 and CDR2 sequences are MNHNY and SVGAGI (reference sequence). Trimming cost V 3 bases and J 5 bases, with 7 bases left between them. The CDR3 covers 12 residues. In nucleotides, the CDR3 is TGTGCCAGCAGTTATTCGGGGGAGACCCAGTACTTC. Its translation is CASSYSGETQYF.

This sequence joins TRBV28 and TRBJ1-5, with TRBD1 identical over 7 bases. The germline CDR1 and CDR2 sequences are MDHEN and SYDVKM. The CDR3 is 14 residues long. Germline trimming cut 5 bases from V and 0 bases from J; bases unmatched to any gene: 1. This chain's CDR3 is CASSTGDSNQPQHF. The CDR3 nucleotides are TGTGCCAGCAGTACAGGGGATAGCAATCAGCCCCAGCATTTT.

The chain has TRBV7-9 and TRBJ2-1, with 12 bases aligning to TRBD2. Germline values: CDR1 SEHNR, CDR2 FQNEAQ (reference sequence). The J segment lost 2 bases and the V segment lost 6 bases, leaving 5 bases of the junction unmatched. The CDR3 spans 16 residues. The CDR3: CASSSSGRGAYNEQFF. The DNA for the CDR3 is TGTGCCAGCAGTTCTAGCGGGAGGGGGGCCTACAATGAGCAGTTCTTC.

V and J are TRBV9 and TRBJ2-1; 12 bases are a match to TRBD2. The germline V gene encodes CDR1 SGDLS and CDR2 YYNGEE. V trimming: 4 bases; J trimming: 8 bases; junction bases outside the gene matches: 13. The CDR3 is 17 residues long. CDR3: CASSTRSGLAGSHEQFF. The DNA for the CDR3 is TGTGCCAGCAGCACTCGATCAGGACTAGCGGGGTCTCATGAGCAGTTCTTC.

The rearrangement joins TRBV5-1 to TRBJ2-6; TRBD2 agrees at 8 bases. The CDR3 spans 16 residues. V was pared by 7 bases and J by 2 bases, with 8 bases of the junction left unmatched. The V gene's germline CDR1 is SGHRS and CDR2 YFSETQ. The DNA for the CDR3 is TGCGCCAGCGGGGCGGGAGGAAACCCTGGGGCCAACGTCCTGACTTTC. It translates to CASGAGGNPGANVLTF. The full variable domain, with the rest looked up from reference TRBV5-1 and TRBJ2-6, is KAGVTQTPRYLIKTRGQQVTLSCSPISGHRSVSWYQQTPGQGLQFLFEYFSETQRNKGNFPGRFSGRQFSNSRSEMNVSTLELGDSALYLCASGAGGNPGANVLTFGAGSRLTVL.

This chain connects TRBV29-1 to TRBJ2-2, with D unresolved. The CDR3 has 15 residues. V dropped 4 bases and J dropped 0 bases, with 12 bases sitting between them. Germline V gene sequence: CDR1 SQVTM, CDR2 ANQGSEA. The CDR3 DNA is TGCAGCGTTGGAGCAGGTTCCTCGAACACCGGGGAGCTGTTTTTT. Protein: CSVGAGSSNTGELFF.

The CDR3 DNA sequence: TGTGCCAGCAGTGACCAACGGGAAAAACTGTTTTTT. Its translation: CASSDQREKLFF. J is TRBJ1-4 and V is TRBV2; D is unclear. V dropped 3 bases and J dropped 8 bases, with 7 bases sitting between them. The CDR3 is made up of 12 amino acids. Germline loops: CDR1 SNHLY, CDR2 FYNNEI.

This chain's CDR3 is CASSKRSLLTPISYEQYF. The CDR3 nucleotides are TGTGCCAGCAGCAAACGGTCCCTACTAACTCCTATCTCCTACGAGCAGTACTTC. The rearrangement links TRBV21-1 to TRBJ2-7; the table's D gene call, TRBD2, was not cross checked with the DNA. TRBV21-1 constitutes a pseudogene. The CDR3 extends over 18 amino acids.

The gene calls are TRBV15 and TRBJ2-1, with 12 bases matching TRBD2. This CDR3 has 16 residues. CDR1 and CDR2 (germline): LNHNV, YYDKDF (reference sequence). The ends lost 0 bases at V and 12 bases at J; junction bases unmatched: 9. CDR3 protein: CATSREPLAGGPGQFF. The DNA for the CDR3 is TGTGCCACCAGCAGAGAACCCCTAGCGGGAGGGCCCGGGCAGTTCTTC. Filled out from reference TRBV15 and TRBJ2-1, the complete variable domain reads DAMVIQNPRYQVTQFGKPVTLSCSQTLNHNVMYWYQQKSSQAPKLLFHYYDKDFNNEADTPDNFQSRRPNTSFCFLDIRSPGLGDTAMYLCATSREPLAGGPGQFFGPGTRLTVL.

The chain couples TRBV6-6 to TRBJ2-1, with D perhaps matching TRBD2 (6 bases). V was pared by 7 bases and J by 0 bases, with 16 bases between. CDR3 length: 16 amino acids. CDR1 MNHNY and CDR2 SVGAGI come from the germline V gene (reference sequence). CDR3 region: CASTRDSRSSYNEQFF. CDR3 bases: TGTGCCAGCACCCGGGACTCCAGGAGCTCCTACAATGAGCAGTTCTTC.

V usage is TRBV10-1 and J usage is TRBJ2-1; D is possibly TRBD1 (5 bases). CDR1 and CDR2 from the germline V gene are WNHNN and SYGVQD (reference sequence). The CDR3 is made up of 15 amino acids. Trimming removed 3 bases from V and 8 bases from J, with 17 bases in between. The CDR3 spells CASSEQAPPYHEQFF. CDR3 DNA: TGCGCCAGCAGTGAACAGGCCCCTCCTTACCATGAGCAGTTCTTC.

This sequence joins TRBV7-2 and TRBJ2-5, with a possible D match to TRBD2 (6 bases). Germline V gene sequence: CDR1 SGHTA, CDR2 FQGNSA. This CDR3 contains 16 residues. Trimming cost V 11 bases and J 0 bases, with 22 bases left between them. The DNA of the CDR3 is TGTGCCGGCATCAACGGCGGCCCGGGAGACCAAGAGACCCAGTACTTC. It translates to CAGINGGPGDQETQYF.

The chain joins TRBV5-1 to TRBJ2-7; D call uncertain. Trimming removed 0 bases at V and 2 bases at J, with 12 bases between. Germline CDR1 and CDR2: SGHRS and YFSETQ. This CDR3 spans 15 amino acids. As DNA, the CDR3 is TGCGCCAGCAGCTTGGGCGGTAGTCTTCCCTACGAGCAGTACTTC. Translated: CASSLGGSLPYEQYF.